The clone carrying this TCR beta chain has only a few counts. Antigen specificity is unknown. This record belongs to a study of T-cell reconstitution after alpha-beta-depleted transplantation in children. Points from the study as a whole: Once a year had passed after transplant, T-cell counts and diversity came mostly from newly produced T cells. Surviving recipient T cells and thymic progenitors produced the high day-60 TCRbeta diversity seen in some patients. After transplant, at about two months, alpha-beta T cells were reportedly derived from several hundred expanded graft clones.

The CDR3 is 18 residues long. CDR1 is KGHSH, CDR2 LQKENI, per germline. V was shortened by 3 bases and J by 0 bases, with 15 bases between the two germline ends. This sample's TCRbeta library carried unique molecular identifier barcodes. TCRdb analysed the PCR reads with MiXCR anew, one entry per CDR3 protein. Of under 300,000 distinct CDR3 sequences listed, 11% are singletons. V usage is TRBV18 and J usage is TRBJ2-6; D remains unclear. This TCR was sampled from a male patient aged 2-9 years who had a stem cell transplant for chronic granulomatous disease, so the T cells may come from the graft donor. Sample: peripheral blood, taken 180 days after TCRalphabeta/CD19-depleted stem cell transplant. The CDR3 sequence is CASSPSIADLSGANVLTF. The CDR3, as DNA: TGTGCCAGCTCACCCTCTATCGCGGACCTCTCTGGGGCCAACGTCCTGACTTTC.